This TCR beta chain was profiled in a study of T cells in Graves' hyperthyroidism and ophthalmopathy (dated by TCRdb to between 2017 and 2020). Some background on the complete study: Peripheral blood samples were taken at initial diagnosis, before any treatment was given. To identify TCR V-J signatures that set the groups apart, the researchers used a discovery cohort of about a hundred patients, made up of about 44 with Graves' ophthalmopathy and approximately 57 with stable Graves' hyperthyroidism. An independent validation cohort of around 19 hyperthyroidism patients and about 16 patients who later progressed to ophthalmopathy tested prospective prediction of ophthalmopathy. For training and testing, the 80 to 100 patients in the discovery cohort were randomly divided in a 7:3 ratio. Thyroid tissue and blood T-cell repertoires from more than five Graves' hyperthyroidism patients were also compared in the study. Following sampling, methimazole starting at 30 mg daily was given to hyperthyroidism patients, and high-dose intravenous methylprednisolone was given to ophthalmopathy patients. TCR Vbeta CDR3 sequencing of roughly 140 peripheral blood samples (roughly 43 ophthalmopathy, about 75 hyperthyroidism and around 17 progressor patients) is reported in the paper.

Results and caveats for the whole study, not just this receptor: A model built on a 13 V-J signature distinguished ophthalmopathy from stable hyperthyroidism, reaching roughly 88% sensitivity and around 82% specificity in cross-validation and 80%/75% in testing. No statistical method was used to set the sample size in advance, and investigators knew the group allocation. During validation, the model predicted progression to ophthalmopathy a median of roughly 7.1 months ahead of onset, with roughly 65% sensitivity and roughly 72% specificity. Blood samples also contained most of the expanded thyroid clonotypes (frequency above 0.001), which suggests that blood repertoires may reflect thyroid immune responses.

With regard to this clonotype: The antigen it recognizes is unknown. Qualities for individual bases were not recorded, and no much larger clone is one base off.

Stable Graves' hyperthyroidism was defined as no progression to ophthalmopathy during 18 months of follow-up. The hyperthyroidism patients were between 18 and 65 years old and newly diagnosed, with a disease duration of less than 2 months. Patients with uncontrolled infections, other autoimmune diseases, pregnancy or lactation were excluded. Diagnoses relied on clinical symptoms, serum thyroxine and TRAb, thyroid ultrasound and orbital computed tomography. Ficoll-Paque density gradient centrifugation was used to isolate PBMCs from about 10 ml of fresh peripheral blood. Trizol reagent was used to extract total RNA, and RNA quality was then checked on an Agilent 2100 Bioanalyzer. Here V drops 6 bases and J drops 1 base, and the junction holds 14 bases not matched to any gene. Per the germline V gene (reference sequence), DFQATT is the CDR1 and SNEGSKA is the CDR2. Including the terminal cysteine and phenylalanine, the CDR3 comprises 17 residues. Just the 51-base CDR3 DNA is kept, in frame starting at base 1.

The TCR beta CDR3 regions were amplified from RNA transcripts. The first round of RT-PCR for the TCR CDR3 was performed with the HTBI primer set and the Qiagen OneStep RT-PCR kit. Libraries were constructed in a second round of multiplex PCR, after which size selection and purification were carried out. Paired-end sequencing of the libraries was performed with 100 bp reads on an Illumina HiSeq2000. Per the authors' processing: SOAPnuke was used to process the raw data, with reads discarded if the reads contained adapters or uncalled bases, had a mean Phred below 15, or lacked an exact constant-primer or identifier match. High-quality paired reads were merged with COPE v1.2.5, and unique nucleotide sequences were defined as clonotypes. Clonotypes were aligned to IMGT TRBV, TRBD and TRBJ reference segments using MiTCR v1.1. The analysis was restricted to V-J combinations with a frequency above 0.0001, which together covered roughly 99% of the repertoires. The TCS score was defined as F50 (clonal expansion) divided by E x V (chaos), with BLOSUM62-based TCRdist calculated between CDR3 peptides within each V-J. Welch's t-statistics and random forest reduced around 550 V-J features to about 13, which were used in a naive Bayes classifier (R e1071). TCRdb passed the public sequencing reads through fastp at Q25 and MiXCR, retaining productive beta sequences. Rows merge per CDR3 protein into single entries with the most common DNA and genes. The V and J calls shown here were made by TCRdb, not taken from the authors' results. Present in this sample are about 200,000 distinct CDR3 sequences, around 17% of which were seen just once. More than 50% of the sample belongs to the ten largest clones.

The rearrangement combines TRBV20-1 with TRBJ2-1, with 8 bases aligning to TRBD1. Input material: blood. This receptor was obtained from a woman aged 45-65 years with Graves' hyperthyroidism. In nucleotides, the sequence is TGCAGTGCGCCGCACCCGGACAGGGTGGGATCCTACAATGAGCAGTTCTTC. This gives the protein CSAPHPDRVGSYNEQFF.